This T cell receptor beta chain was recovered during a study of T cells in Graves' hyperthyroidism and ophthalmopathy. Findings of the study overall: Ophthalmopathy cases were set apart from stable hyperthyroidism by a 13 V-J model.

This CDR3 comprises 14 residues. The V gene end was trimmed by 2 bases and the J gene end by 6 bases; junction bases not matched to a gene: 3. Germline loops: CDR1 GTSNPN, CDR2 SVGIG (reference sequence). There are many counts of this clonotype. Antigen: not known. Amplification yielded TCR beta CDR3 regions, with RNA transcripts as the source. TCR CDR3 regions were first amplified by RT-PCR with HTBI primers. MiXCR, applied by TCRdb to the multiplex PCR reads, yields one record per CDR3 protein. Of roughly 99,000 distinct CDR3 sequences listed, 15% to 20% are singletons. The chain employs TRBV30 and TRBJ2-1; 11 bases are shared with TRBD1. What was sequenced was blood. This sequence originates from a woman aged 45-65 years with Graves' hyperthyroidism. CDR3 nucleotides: TGTGCCTGGAGTCAGGACAGGGGGCTCAATGAGCAGTTCTTC. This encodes CAWSQDRGLNEQFF.